What follows are 15 T cell receptor beta chains derived from one specimen sequenced in a study of T-cell memory formation after mild COVID-19. TCRdb passed the 5' RACE reads through MiXCR, listing each CDR3 protein once. The table lists approximately 150,000 distinct CDR3 sequences, 15% to 20% of them singletons. Sequenced material: PBMCs or a T cell subset sorted from them (not recorded which). Source of these receptors: an adult woman who had mild COVID-19 (a few samples of this study predate the infection). Cell type and time point are not known.

This clonotype was detected only a few times. For the CDR3, the DNA is TGTGCCAGCAGCCTCCGCGTCCGATCAGGAGGGAGCTCCTACAATGAGCAGTTCTTC. It encodes CASSLRVRSGGSSYNEQFF. The gene calls are TRBV7-9 and TRBJ2-1; TRBD2 is a possible D gene (6 bases). Per germline, CDR1 SEHNR and CDR2 FQNEAQ (reference sequence). This CDR3 comprises 19 residues. V was pared by 5 bases and J by 0 bases, with 23 bases between. The whole variable domain, filled in from reference TRBV7-9 and TRBJ2-1, reads DTGVSQNPRHKITKRGQNVTFRCDPISEHNRLYWYRQTLGQGPEFLTYFQNEAQLEKSRLLSDRFSAERPKGSFSTLEIQRTEQGDSAMYLCASSLRVRSGGSSYNEQFFGPGTRLTVL.

The J gene is TRBJ2-4, the V gene TRBV12-3 or TRBV12-4; 8 bases are shared with TRBD2. The junction had 4 bases not matched to a gene; V was cut back by 5 bases and J by 4 bases. The CDR3 is 14 amino acids. CDR3 in amino acids: CASSASGGKNIQYF. DNA of the CDR3: TGTGCCAGCAGTGCAAGCGGGGGAAAAAACATTCAGTACTTC.

This clonotype was counted only a few times. The chain employs TRBV2 and TRBJ2-5; 7 bases are shared with TRBD2. The length of the CDR3 is 16 residues. The V segment lost 8 bases and the J segment 1 base; nucleotides outside the gene matches: 13. The germline V gene has CDR1 SNHLY and CDR2 FYNNEI. CDR3 DNA sequence: TGTGCCAGCGTGAGGCGAGCGGGGAACCCCCAAGAGACCCAGTACTTC. This encodes CASVRRAGNPQETQYF.

In this sample, this clonotype turned up a few times. The rearrangement uses TRBV6-5 and TRBJ2-5; D is ambiguous. Deletions cut 0 bases from V and 7 bases from J, with 3 bases between. The CDR3 runs 11 residues. CDR1 MNHEY and CDR2 SVGAGI come from the germline V gene. CDR3 bases: TGTGCCAGCAGTTACTCTGGGACCCAGTACTTC. It codes for CASSYSGTQYF.

This clonotype was detected a few times. CDR3 region: CASSQRASEQYF. The DNA for the CDR3 is TGTGCCAGCAGCCAACGGGCTAGCGAGCAGTACTTC. The chain combines TRBV3-1 with TRBJ2-7; unclear D gene. The CDR3 has 12 amino acids. The ends were cut back, 2 bases at V and 6 bases at J, with 8 bases in the middle. Germline V gene lookup returns CDR1 LGHDT and CDR2 YNNKEL (reference sequence).

This clonotype occurred a few times. The chain is built from TRBV7-2 and TRBJ2-3, with D uncertain. Germline-derived CDR1 and CDR2 are SGHTA and FQGNSA. The ends were cut back, 5 bases at V and 1 base at J, with 4 bases in the middle. This CDR3 spans 12 amino acids. CDR3 sequence reads: CASSRRTDTQYF. The CDR3 DNA reads as TGTGCCAGCAGCCGACGCACAGATACGCAGTATTTT.

The rearrangement links TRBV7-9 to TRBJ2-7; 11 bases match TRBD1. This CDR3 comprises 15 residues. The germline V gene encodes CDR1 SEHNR and CDR2 FQNEAQ (reference sequence). Germline trimming cut 5 bases from V and 6 bases from J; bases unmatched to any gene: 9. The CDR3 bases are TGTGCCAGCAGCCAGTACACCGGGACAGGGGGCGAGCAGTACTTC. Translation: CASSQYTGTGGEQYF.

This rearrangement joins TRBV7-2 to TRBJ1-1; D is undetermined. V lost 4 bases and J 1 base, leaving 13 bases between the germline ends. The length of the CDR3 is 15 residues. Germline V gene lookup returns CDR1 SGHTA and CDR2 FQGNSA. CDR3 sequence: CASSSLGLRNTEAFF. The CDR3 coding sequence is TGTGCCAGCAGCTCCCTAGGACTGAGGAACACTGAAGCTTTCTTT.

This sequence joins TRBV12-3 or TRBV12-4 and TRBJ1-6; no reliable D call. V was cut by 0 bases and J by 5 bases, with 17 bases left in between. CDR3 size: 18 residues. The CDR3, as DNA: TGTGCCAGCAGTTTAGCCGCAGCCCGCCGAGCGGATAATTCACCCCTCCACTTT. Protein product: CASSLAAARRADNSPLHF.

The chain links TRBV7-8 to TRBJ2-6; D is uncertain. Trimming pared 5 bases from V and 0 bases from J, leaving 11 bases between. Germline values: CDR1 SGHVS, CDR2 FQNEAQ. This CDR3 contains 16 residues. The CDR3 is CASSLGELSGANVLTF. DNA for the CDR3: TGTGCCAGCAGCCTGGGTGAACTCTCTGGGGCCAACGTCCTGACTTTC.

The chain joins TRBV6-2 or TRBV6-3 to TRBJ2-1; D uncertain. The CDR3 is 18 residues long. CDR1 and CDR2 from the germline V gene are MNHEY and SVGEGT. The V end was cut by 2 bases, the J end by 0 bases, with 17 bases between. CDR3 protein: CASSYPEWSASSYNEQFF. The DNA of the CDR3 is TGTGCCAGCAGTTACCCCGAGTGGTCAGCTTCCTCCTACAATGAGCAGTTCTTC.

This clonotype was detected only a few times. This rearrangement joins TRBV7-8 to TRBJ2-1; 10 bases are shared with TRBD2. This CDR3 region has 17 residues. Germline CDR1 reads SGHVS; CDR2 reads FQNEAQ. V dropped 1 base and J dropped 6; count of bases not matched to a gene: 9. The CDR3 sequence: CASSLGGSGGAPNEQFF. Written as DNA, the CDR3 is TGTGCCAGCAGCTTAGGGGGGAGCGGGGGGGCTCCCAATGAGCAGTTCTTC.

As to this clonotype: The germline gene is not matched at one end of the junction; a read error may be the cause. This chain joins TRBV5-1 and TRBJ2-1, with D tentatively TRBD2 (5 bases). Germline CDR1 is SGHRS and CDR2 is YFSETQ. The CDR3 totals 12 residues. The CDR3 region is CASSSGRPERFF. The CDR3 DNA reads TGCGCCAGCAGCAGCGGACGCCCGGAGCGGTTCTTC. Full variable domain (outside the CDR3, taken from reference TRBV5-1 and TRBJ2-1): KAGVTQTPRYLIKTRGQQVTLSCSPISGHRSVSWYQQTPGQGLQFLFEYFSETQRNKGNFPGRFSGRQFSNSRSEMNVSTLELGDSALYLCASSSGRPERFFGPGTRLTVL.

The chain links TRBV5-1 to TRBJ1-3; D remains unclear. There are 16 residues in the CDR3. V lost 4 bases and J lost 0, with 14 bases in between. In germline, CDR1 is SGHRS, CDR2 YFSETQ. CDR3 in DNA: TGCGCCAGCAGCCCCACCGACCTAATCTCTGGAAACACCATATATTTT. This translates into CASSPTDLISGNTIYF.

This clonotype appeared a few times. The chain is built from TRBV9 and TRBJ2-7; no firm D call. Germline CDR1 is SGDLS and CDR2 is YYNGEE. Trimming cost V 0 bases and J 3 bases, with 13 bases left between them. The CDR3 is made up of 15 amino acids. Written as DNA, the CDR3 is TGTGCCAGCAGCGTAGCTGCGCTTGGATACTACGAGCAGTACTTC. Translating gives CASSVAALGYYEQYF.